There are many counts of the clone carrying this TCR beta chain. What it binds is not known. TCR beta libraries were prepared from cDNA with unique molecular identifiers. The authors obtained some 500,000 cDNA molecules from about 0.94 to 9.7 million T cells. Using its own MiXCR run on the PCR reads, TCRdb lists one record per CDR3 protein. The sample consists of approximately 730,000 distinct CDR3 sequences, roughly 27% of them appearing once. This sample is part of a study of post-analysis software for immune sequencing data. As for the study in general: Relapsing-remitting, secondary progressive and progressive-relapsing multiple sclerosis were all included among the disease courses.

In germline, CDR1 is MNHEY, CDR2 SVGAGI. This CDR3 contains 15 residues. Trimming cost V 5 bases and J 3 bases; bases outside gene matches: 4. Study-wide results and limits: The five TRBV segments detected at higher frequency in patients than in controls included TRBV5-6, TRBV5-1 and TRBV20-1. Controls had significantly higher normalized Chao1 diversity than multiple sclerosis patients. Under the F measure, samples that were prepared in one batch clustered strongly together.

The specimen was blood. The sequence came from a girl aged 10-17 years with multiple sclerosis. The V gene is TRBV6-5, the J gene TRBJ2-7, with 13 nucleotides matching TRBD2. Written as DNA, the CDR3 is TGTGCCAGCAGTCCACGGACTAGCGGGAGCTACGAGCAGTACTTC. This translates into CASSPRTSGSYEQYF.